The present T cell receptor beta chain was sequenced within a study of shared clonotypes between healthy human individuals. Across the whole study: CD4 naive and memory got three plates each, CD8 naive two, CD8 memory one. Points from the study as a whole: Sampling was confined to blood; repertoires within tissues likely differ. Compared with memory subsets, naive subsets generally had larger estimated richness.

This CDR3 region has 13 residues. Germline values: CDR1 SNHLY, CDR2 FYNNEI. Trimming cost V 8 bases and J 5 bases, with 13 bases left between them. Execution of the assay was at deep level. The protocol was immunoSEQ multiplex PCR, while the TCRdb copy is restricted to in-frame clones and leaves out a portion. In the table there are more than 2,000,000 clones, roughly 92% of which are singletons. As to this clone: Its antigen is unidentified.

This chain connects TRBV2 to TRBJ2-1; D gene uncertain. The sequenced sample consisted of naive CD4+ T cells sorted from blood. Subset of the sample: CD45RA+ positively selected. This receptor was taken from a man aged 18 to 29 in good health. CDR3 nucleotide sequence: TGTGCCAGCCGTCGTTGGGCGGACAATGAGCAGTTCTTC. Translation: CASRRWADNEQFF.